The 10 T cell receptor beta chains below were found in one sample sequenced in a study of T-cell memory formation after mild COVID-19. TCRdb processed the 5' RACE reads anew with MiXCR; each CDR3 protein has one entry. This repertoire shows about 240,000 distinct CDR3 sequences, more than 8% found once; its top ten account for approximately 20%. The sequencing sample was made of PBMCs or a T cell subset sorted from them (not recorded which). The receptor set was obtained from a man younger than 35 who had mild COVID-19 (a few samples of this study predate the infection). Cell type and time point are not known.

The chain recombines TRBV6-1 with TRBJ2-3, with unresolved D. Germline V lookup: CDR1 MNHNS, CDR2 SASEGT. Trimming shortened V by 2 bases and J by 4 bases, and 7 bases separated the two germline ends. The CDR3 sequence is 13 residues long. The CDR3 sequence: CASSEFSADTQYF. The CDR3 DNA follows: TGTGCCAGCAGTGAATTTTCAGCAGATACGCAGTATTTT.

This clonotype was detected ten times or more. J is TRBJ1-5 and V is TRBV5-1, with TRBD1 identical over 7 bases. Germline CDR1 reads SGHRS; CDR2 reads YFSETQ. There are 16 residues in the CDR3. The V and J ends lost 5 bases and 3 bases, in that order; junction bases with no gene match: 11. CDR3 region: CASRPDPGGANQPQHF. For the CDR3, the DNA is TGCGCCAGCAGACCTGACCCAGGGGGGGCCAATCAGCCCCAGCATTTT.

This clonotype occurred a few times. The genes are TRBV6-5 and TRBJ2-3, with TRBD2 matching over 8 bases. The J segment lost 6 bases and the V segment lost 0 bases, leaving 11 bases of the junction unmatched. Germline loops: CDR1 MNHEY, CDR2 SVGAGI. This CDR3 spans 17 amino acids. The CDR3 coding sequence is TGTGCCAGCAGTTACTCCTCCAGACTAGCGAGGGGGGATACGCAGTATTTT. Protein: CASSYSSRLARGDTQYF.

The chain recombines TRBV5-8 with TRBJ2-7; maybe TRBD1 (5 bases). CDR1 and CDR2 (germline): SGHTS, YDEGEE. Deletions cut 6 bases from V and 1 base from J, with 11 bases between. CDR3 length: 13 amino acids. The CDR3 coding sequence is TGTGCCAGCACCAAGGGGCCTTCCTACGAGCAGTACGTC. Translated: CASTKGPSYEQYV.

There are a few counts of this clonotype. The chain carries TRBV4-2 and TRBJ2-1, with D possibly TRBD2 on 7 matching bases. With 0 bases removed from V and 6 bases from J, the gap between germline ends came to 15 bases. This CDR3 is built from 16 residues. Germline V gene lookup returns CDR1 LGHNA and CDR2 YNFKEQ. CDR3 amino acids: CASSQDRGGARNEQFF. Written as DNA, the CDR3 is TGTGCCAGCAGCCAAGATAGGGGGGGGGCTCGCAATGAGCAGTTCTTC.

This clonotype came up many times. The rearrangement uses TRBV6-5 and TRBJ2-1; 11 bases line up with TRBD2. Germline V gene data show CDR1 as MNHEY and CDR2 as SVGAGI. V gave up 10 bases and J gave up 14 bases; unmatched junction bases: 16. CDR3 length: 14 amino acids. For the CDR3, the DNA is TGTGCCACCTGGATAGCGGGGGGTAGCGGGAGGGAGTTCTTC. Translating it yields CATWIAGGSGREFF.

This clonotype was detected a few times. This chain links TRBV10-3 with TRBJ2-7; either TRBD1 or TRBD2 may supply D (7 bases each). The CDR3 has 14 residues. The V gene's germline CDR1 is ENHRY and CDR2 SYGVKD. V was clipped by 6 bases and J by 5 bases, with 17 bases between them. The CDR3 sequence is CAISPRETGNEQYF. The CDR3 DNA reads TGTGCCATCAGCCCGCGGGAGACAGGGAACGAGCAGTACTTC.

The chain recombines TRBV7-9 with TRBJ1-5, with 11 bases lining up with TRBD1. V was clipped by 4 bases and J by 6 bases; unmatched bases: 8. The CDR3 totals 16 residues. The germline gives CDR1 SEHNR, CDR2 FQNEAQ (reference sequence). CDR3 protein: CASSYVGTGGGQPQHF. The CDR3 coding sequence is TGTGCCAGCAGCTACGTTGGGACAGGGGGTGGTCAGCCCCAGCATTTT.

Only a few counts were recorded for this clonotype. This chain uses TRBV7-2 with TRBJ1-1, with D possibly being TRBD1 (5 bases). Deletions cut 4 bases from V and 0 bases from J, with 15 bases between. CDR3 length equals 16 residues. The germline V gene has CDR1 SGHTA and CDR2 FQGNSA. CDR3 sequence (DNA): TGTGCCAGCAGCTCCCGTCGGGGACGGATGAACACTGAAGCTTTCTTT. The encoded protein is CASSSRRGRMNTEAFF.

This chain connects TRBV20-1 to TRBJ2-3, with 12 nucleotides matching TRBD2. V was pared by 7 bases and J by 6 bases, with 2 bases of the junction left unmatched. The CDR3 is made up of 12 amino acids. CDR1 and CDR2 from the germline V gene are DFQATT and SNEGSKA (reference sequence). The DNA of the CDR3 is TGCAGTGGAACTAGCGGGGGGGATACGCAGTATTTT. Amino acid sequence: CSGTSGGDTQYF.